The clone carrying this T cell receptor beta chain was seen more than once but under ten times. Antigen unknown. This sample was included in a study of T cell repertoires in aging, cancer and after chemotherapy. Study-level information: Paired samples before and after chemotherapy came from glioblastoma patients receiving temozolomide-based therapy.

The germline CDR1 and CDR2 sequences are MNHEY and SVGEGT. Trimming at V came to 2 bases and at J to 2 bases, leaving 1 base not matched to a gene. This CDR3 spans 15 amino acids. TRB rearrangements spanning V, D and J were amplified using mixed TRB-A/B primers. TCRdb itself ran the multiplex PCR reads through MiXCR, one entry per CDR3 protein. The data hold 15,000 to 20,000 distinct CDR3 sequences, with around 40% observed a single time. The template was genomic DNA from peripheral blood, not RNA. Findings and limits, study-wide: In each cancer cohort, median generation probability increased across chemotherapy, suggesting thymic output rebounded. No conclusions about immunological memory after chemotherapy can be drawn from the repertoire data. Untreated cancer patients had significantly lower blood TCR diversity than age-matched healthy donors.

The receptor comes from a human donor with a solid tumor. The sample consisted of blood. The chain couples TRBV6-2 or TRBV6-3 to TRBJ2-3, with 10 bases identical to TRBD1. DNA of the CDR3: TGTGCCAGCAGTTACGACAGGGGGCTCACAGATACGCAGTATTTT. Translating gives CASSYDRGLTDTQYF.